One TCR beta chain is described in this entry. How the authors handled the data: Reference gene primer amplification yielded estimated nucleated cell counts. Clones were read by immunoSEQ multiplex PCR, and TCRdb kept only the in-frame ones, dropping some. V and J calls and clone size come straight from that table; D and trimming were deduced from the DNA. The table has some 250,000 clones, roughly 84% seen once. These data are taken from a study of blood T cell repertoires in COVID-19. Study background: COVID-19 samples, acute and convalescent, were from the United States, Italy and Spain.

The sample consisted of peripheral blood. This clonotype originated in a woman aged 18-35 years with acute or convalescent COVID-19.

In nucleotides, the CDR3 is TGCAGCGTCCTCCGGGGCACTGAAGCTTTCTTT. Encoded protein: CSVLRGTEAFF. V gene TRBV29-1 combines with J gene TRBJ1-1; D is uncertain. Germline values: CDR1 SQVTM, CDR2 ANQGSEA. The CDR3 totals 11 residues. V lost 6 bases, J lost 4 bases, and 9 bases lay in between.